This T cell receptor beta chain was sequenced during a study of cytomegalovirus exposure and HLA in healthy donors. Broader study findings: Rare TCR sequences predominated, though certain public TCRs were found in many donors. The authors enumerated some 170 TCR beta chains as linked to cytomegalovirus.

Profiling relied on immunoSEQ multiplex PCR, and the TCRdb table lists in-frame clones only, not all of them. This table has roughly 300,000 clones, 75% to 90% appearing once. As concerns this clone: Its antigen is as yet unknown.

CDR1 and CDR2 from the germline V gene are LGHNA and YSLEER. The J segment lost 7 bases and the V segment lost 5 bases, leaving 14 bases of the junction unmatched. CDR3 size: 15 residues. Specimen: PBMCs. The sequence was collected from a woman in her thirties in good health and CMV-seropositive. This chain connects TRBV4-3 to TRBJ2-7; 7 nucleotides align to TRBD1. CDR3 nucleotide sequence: TGCGCCAGCAGCTCCTGGACAGGCCTGGTTGGTGAGCAGTACTTC. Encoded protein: CASSSWTGLVGEQYF.